This passage covers 2 T cell receptor beta chains from one sample sequenced in a study of early T cells in non-severe SARS-CoV-2 infection. TCRdb called the 5' RACE reads again in MiXCR, with one record for every CDR3 protein. This sample yields tens of thousands of distinct CDR3 sequences, of which roughly 5.3% are seen a single time; 4.5% belongs to the top ten. Sequencing was done on a sample of whole blood. Every receptor here comes from an adult who was a healthcare worker with PCR-confirmed SARS-CoV-2 infection or an uninfected control (not recorded which).

The chain couples TRBV4-2 to TRBJ2-6, with a weak D call TRBD1 (5 bases). This CDR3 contains 17 residues. Trimming left V 3 bases short and J 0 bases short, with 12 bases between. The germline CDR1 and CDR2 sequences are LGHNA and YNFKEQ. This CDR3 is CASSQQTDASGANVLTF. The CDR3 nucleotides are TGTGCCAGCAGCCAGCAGACAGACGCCTCTGGGGCCAACGTCCTGACTTTC.

V and J are TRBV7-6 and TRBJ1-1, with TRBD1 matching 7 bases. V was pared by 5 bases and J by 5 bases, with 8 bases of the junction left unmatched. CDR1 is SGHVS and CDR2 is FNYEAQ in the germline V gene. The CDR3 is made up of 14 amino acids. The chain's CDR3 is CASSPRQGRTEAFF. The CDR3 nucleotides are TGTGCCAGCAGCCCGCGACAGGGACGAACTGAAGCTTTCTTT.